The T cell receptor beta chain described here comes from a study of HIV-infected patients and healthy controls. Follow-up blood was drawn about 14 weeks, roughly three months, after antiretroviral therapy began. Whole blood was used without fractionation, so all unsorted peripheral T cells were included. Study observations and caveats: Compared with controls, mean Gini indices were significantly raised in HIV-infected repertoires, possibly indicating oligoclonality.

In germline, CDR1 is DFQATT, CDR2 SNEGSKA (reference sequence). The CDR3 loop spans 13 amino acids. Trimming cost V 6 bases and J 4 bases, with 12 bases left between them. A remark on this clonotype: Its specificity is unknown. This may be a read error, as it is one base from a much larger clone.

cDNA was made from 500 ng RNA using alpha and beta constant primers. Separate chain-specific third strand synthesis with multiplexing indices produced the alpha and beta libraries. TCRdb called the 5' RACE reads again in MiXCR, with one record for every CDR3 protein. The table has more than 4,000 distinct CDR3 sequences, about 20% seen once. Material: blood, obtained during antiretroviral therapy. The receptor was derived from an adult with HIV infection. The rearrangement links TRBV20-1 to TRBJ2-2; D is tentatively TRBD1 or TRBD2 (5 bases each). CDR3 coding DNA: TGCAGTGCCCAGGGAGTACTCACCGGGGAGCTGTTTTTT. It encodes CSAQGVLTGELFF.